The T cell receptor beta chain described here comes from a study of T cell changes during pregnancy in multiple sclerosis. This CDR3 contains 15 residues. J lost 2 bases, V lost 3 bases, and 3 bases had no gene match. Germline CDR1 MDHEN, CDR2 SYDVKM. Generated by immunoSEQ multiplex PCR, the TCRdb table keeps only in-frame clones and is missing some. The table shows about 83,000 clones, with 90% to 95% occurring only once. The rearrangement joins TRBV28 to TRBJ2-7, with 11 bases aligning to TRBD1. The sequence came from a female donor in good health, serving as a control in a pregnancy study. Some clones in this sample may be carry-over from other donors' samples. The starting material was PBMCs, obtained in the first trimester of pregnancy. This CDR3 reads CASSFGDRGTYEQYF. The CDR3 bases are TGTGCCAGCAGTTTTGGGGACAGGGGGACCTACGAGCAGTACTTC.